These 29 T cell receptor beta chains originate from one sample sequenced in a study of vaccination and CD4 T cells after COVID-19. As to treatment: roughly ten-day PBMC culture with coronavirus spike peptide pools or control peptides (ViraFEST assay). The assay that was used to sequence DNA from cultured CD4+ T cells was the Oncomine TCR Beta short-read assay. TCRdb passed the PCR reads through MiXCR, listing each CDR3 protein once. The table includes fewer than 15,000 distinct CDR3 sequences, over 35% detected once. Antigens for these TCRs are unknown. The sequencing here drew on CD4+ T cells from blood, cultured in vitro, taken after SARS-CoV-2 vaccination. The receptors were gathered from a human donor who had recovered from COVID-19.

This chain's CDR3 is CSARWGSSGELFF. In DNA form, the CDR3 reads TGCAGTGCTCGATGGGGTAGCAGCGGGGAGCTGTTTTTT. V gene TRBV20-1 combines with J gene TRBJ2-2, with no clear D. V gave up 5 bases and J gave up 7 bases, with 14 bases separating them. The CDR3 contains 13 residues. CDR1 and CDR2 (germline): DFQATT, SNEGSKA (reference sequence).

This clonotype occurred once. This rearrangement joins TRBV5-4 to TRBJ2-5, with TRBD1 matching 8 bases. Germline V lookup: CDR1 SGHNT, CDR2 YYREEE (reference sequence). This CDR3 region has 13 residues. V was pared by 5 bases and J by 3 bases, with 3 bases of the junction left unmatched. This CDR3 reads CASRMDREETQYF. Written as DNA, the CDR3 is TGTGCCAGCAGAATGGACAGGGAAGAGACCCAGTACTTC. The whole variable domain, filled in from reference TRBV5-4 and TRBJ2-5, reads ETGVTQSPTHLIKTRGQQVTLRCSSQSGHNTVSWYQQALGQGPQFIFQYYREEENGRGNFPPRFSGLQFPNYSSELNVNALELDDSALYLCASRMDREETQYFGPGTRLLVL.

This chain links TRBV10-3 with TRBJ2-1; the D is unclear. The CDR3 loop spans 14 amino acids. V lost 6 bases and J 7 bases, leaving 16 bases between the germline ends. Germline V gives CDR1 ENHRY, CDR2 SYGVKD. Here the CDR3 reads CAIRQNTGLNEQFF. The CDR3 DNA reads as TGTGCCATCAGGCAGAACACCGGGTTGAATGAGCAGTTCTTC.

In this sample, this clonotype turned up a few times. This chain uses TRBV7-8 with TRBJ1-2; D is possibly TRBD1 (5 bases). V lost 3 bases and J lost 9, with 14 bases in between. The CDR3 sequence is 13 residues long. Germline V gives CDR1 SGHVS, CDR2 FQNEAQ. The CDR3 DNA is TGTGCCAGCAGCTTGGGGGTTCTTGGGAGCTACACCTTC. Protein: CASSLGVLGSYTF. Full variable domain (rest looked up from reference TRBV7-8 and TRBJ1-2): GAGVSQSPRYKVAKRGQDVALRCDPISGHVSLFWYQQALGQGPEFLTYFQNEAQLDKSGLPSDRFFAERPEGSVSTLKIQRTQQEDSAVYLCASSLGVLGSYTFGSGTRLTVV.

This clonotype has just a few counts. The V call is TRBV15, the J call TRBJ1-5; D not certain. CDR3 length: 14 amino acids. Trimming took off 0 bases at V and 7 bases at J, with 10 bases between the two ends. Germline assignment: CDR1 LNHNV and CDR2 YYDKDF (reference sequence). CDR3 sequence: CATSRDMVGQPQHF. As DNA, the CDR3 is TGTGCCACCAGCAGAGATATGGTGGGCCAGCCCCAGCATTTT. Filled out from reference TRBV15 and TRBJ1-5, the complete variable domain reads DAMVIQNPRYQVTQFGKPVTLSCSQTLNHNVMYWYQQKSSQAPKLLFHYYDKDFNNEADTPDNFQSRRPNTSFCFLDIRSPGLGDTAMYLCATSRDMVGQPQHFGDGTRLSIL.

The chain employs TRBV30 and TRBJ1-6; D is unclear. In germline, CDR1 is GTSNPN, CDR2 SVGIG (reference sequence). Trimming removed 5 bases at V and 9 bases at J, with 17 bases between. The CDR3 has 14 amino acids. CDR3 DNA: TGTGCCTGGGGCGAGACGGACGGAACTTCACCCCTCCACTTT. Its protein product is CAWGETDGTSPLHF.

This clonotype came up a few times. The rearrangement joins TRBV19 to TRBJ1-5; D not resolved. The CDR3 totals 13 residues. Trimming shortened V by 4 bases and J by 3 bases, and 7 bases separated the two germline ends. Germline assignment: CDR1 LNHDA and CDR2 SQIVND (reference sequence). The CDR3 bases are TGTGCCAGTAGTACACAGCTCAATCAGCCCCAGCATTTT. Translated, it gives CASSTQLNQPQHF. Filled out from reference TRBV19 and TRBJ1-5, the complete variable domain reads DGGITQSPKYLFRKEGQNVTLSCEQNLNHDAMYWYRQDPGQGLRLIYYSQIVNDFQKGDIAEGYSVSREKKESFPLTVTSAQKNPTAFYLCASSTQLNQPQHFGDGTRLSIL.

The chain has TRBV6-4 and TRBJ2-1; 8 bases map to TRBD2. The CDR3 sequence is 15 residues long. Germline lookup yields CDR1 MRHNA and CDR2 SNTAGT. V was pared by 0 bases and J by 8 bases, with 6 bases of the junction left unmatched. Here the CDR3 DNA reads TGTGCCAGCAGTGACTCGGCGGGAGGTATGGATGAGCAGTTCTTC. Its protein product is CASSDSAGGMDEQFF.

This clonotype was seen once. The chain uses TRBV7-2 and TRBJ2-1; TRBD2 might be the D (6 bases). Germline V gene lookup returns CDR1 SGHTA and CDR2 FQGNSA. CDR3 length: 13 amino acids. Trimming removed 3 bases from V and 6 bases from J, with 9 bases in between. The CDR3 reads CASSFVGSNEQFF. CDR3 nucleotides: TGTGCCAGCAGCTTCGTCGGGAGCAATGAGCAGTTCTTC. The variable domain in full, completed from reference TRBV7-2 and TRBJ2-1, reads GAGVSQSPSNKVTEKGKDVELRCDPISGHTALYWYRQSLGQGLEFLIYFQGNSAPDKSGLPSDRFSAERTGGSVSTLTIQRTQQEDSAVYLCASSFVGSNEQFFGPGTRLTVL.

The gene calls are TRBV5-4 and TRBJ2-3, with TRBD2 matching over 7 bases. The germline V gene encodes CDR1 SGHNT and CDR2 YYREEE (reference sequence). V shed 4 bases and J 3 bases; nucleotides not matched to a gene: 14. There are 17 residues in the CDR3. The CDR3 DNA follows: TGTGCCAGCAGCAATAACCACCGACTAGCTGTGACAGATACGCAGTATTTT. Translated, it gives CASSNNHRLAVTDTQYF.

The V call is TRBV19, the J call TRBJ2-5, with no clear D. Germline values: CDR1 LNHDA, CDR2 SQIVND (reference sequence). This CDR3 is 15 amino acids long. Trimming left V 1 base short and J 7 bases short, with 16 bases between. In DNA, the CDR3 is TGTGCCAGTAGTATAGTATCCAGGTCCGAAGGGACCCAGTACTTC. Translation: CASSIVSRSEGTQYF.

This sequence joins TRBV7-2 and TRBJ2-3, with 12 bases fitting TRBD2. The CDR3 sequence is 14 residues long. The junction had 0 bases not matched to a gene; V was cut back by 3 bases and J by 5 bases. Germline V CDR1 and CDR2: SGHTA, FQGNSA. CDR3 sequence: CASSLGLAGDTQYF. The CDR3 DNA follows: TGTGCCAGCAGCTTGGGACTAGCGGGAGATACGCAGTATTTT.

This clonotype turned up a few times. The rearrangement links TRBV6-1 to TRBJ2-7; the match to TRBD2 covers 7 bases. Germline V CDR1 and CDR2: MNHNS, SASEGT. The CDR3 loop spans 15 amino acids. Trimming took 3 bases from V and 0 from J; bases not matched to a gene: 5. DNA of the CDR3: TGTGCCAGCAGTGAGATGGCGGGAGACTCCTACGAGCAGTACTTC. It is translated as CASSEMAGDSYEQYF.

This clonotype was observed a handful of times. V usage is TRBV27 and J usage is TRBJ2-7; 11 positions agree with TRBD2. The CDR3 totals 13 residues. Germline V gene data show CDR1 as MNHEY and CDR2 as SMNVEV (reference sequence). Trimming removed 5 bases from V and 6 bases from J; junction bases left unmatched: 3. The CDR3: CASSPTSGIEQYF. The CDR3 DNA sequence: TGTGCCAGCAGTCCGACTAGCGGGATCGAGCAGTACTTC.

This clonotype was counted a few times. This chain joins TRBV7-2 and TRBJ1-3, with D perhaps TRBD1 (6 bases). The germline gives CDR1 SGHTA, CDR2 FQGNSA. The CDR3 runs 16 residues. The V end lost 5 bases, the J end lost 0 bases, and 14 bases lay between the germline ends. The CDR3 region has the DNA TGTGCCAGCAGCAAACAGGGACGGATCTCTGGAAACACCATATATTTT. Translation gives CASSKQGRISGNTIYF.

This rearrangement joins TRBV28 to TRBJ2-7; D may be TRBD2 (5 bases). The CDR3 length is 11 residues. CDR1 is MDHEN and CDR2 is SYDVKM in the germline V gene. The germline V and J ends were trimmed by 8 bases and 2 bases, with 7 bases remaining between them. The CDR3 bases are TGTGCCAGCGGACTGACCTACGAGCAGTACTTC. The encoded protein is CASGLTYEQYF.

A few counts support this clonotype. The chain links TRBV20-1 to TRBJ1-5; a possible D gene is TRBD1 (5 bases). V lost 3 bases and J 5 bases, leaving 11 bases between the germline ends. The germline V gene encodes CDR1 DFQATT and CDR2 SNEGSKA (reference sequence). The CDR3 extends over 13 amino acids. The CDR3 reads CSASVGGYQPQHF. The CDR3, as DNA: TGCAGTGCTAGCGTTGGGGGTTATCAGCCCCAGCATTTT.

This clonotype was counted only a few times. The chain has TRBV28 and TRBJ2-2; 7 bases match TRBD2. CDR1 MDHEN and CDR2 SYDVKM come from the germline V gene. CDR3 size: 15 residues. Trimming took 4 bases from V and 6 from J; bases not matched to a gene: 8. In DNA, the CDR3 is TGTGCCAGCAGTTCCCAATCTCTAGCGGCCGGGGAGCTGTTTTTT. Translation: CASSSQSLAAGELFF.

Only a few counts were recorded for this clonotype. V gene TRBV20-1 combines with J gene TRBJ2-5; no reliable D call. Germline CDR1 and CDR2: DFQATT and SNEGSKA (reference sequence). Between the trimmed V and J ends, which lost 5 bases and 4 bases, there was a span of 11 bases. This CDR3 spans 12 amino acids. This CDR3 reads CSAPKGGETQYF. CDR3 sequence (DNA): TGCAGTGCTCCTAAGGGTGGAGAGACCCAGTACTTC.

For the CDR3, the DNA is TGTGCCAGCAGCTTAGTAGCGTCCAGGGCCGGAGTTTTGTCCCAGCATTTT. It is translated as CASSLVASRAGVLSQHF. The chain uses TRBV7-8 and TRBJ1-5, with D perhaps matching TRBD1 (5 bases). There are 17 residues in the CDR3. The V end was cut by 1 base, the J end by 11 bases, with 24 bases between. From germline, CDR1 is SGHVS and CDR2 FQNEAQ.

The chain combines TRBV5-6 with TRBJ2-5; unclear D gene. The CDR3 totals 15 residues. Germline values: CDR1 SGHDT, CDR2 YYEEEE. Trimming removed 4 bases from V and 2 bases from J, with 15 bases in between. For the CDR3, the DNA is TGTGCCAGCAGCCCTTACCAACACACACAAGAGACCCAGTACTTC. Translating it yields CASSPYQHTQETQYF.

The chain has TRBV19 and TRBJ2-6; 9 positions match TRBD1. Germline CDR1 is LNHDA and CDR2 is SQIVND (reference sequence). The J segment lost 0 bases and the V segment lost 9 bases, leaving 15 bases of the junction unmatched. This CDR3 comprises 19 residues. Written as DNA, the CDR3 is TGTGCCAGCCACCACCGGGGACAGGGACGCCTCTCTGGGGCCAACGTCCTGACTTTC. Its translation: CASHHRGQGRLSGANVLTF.

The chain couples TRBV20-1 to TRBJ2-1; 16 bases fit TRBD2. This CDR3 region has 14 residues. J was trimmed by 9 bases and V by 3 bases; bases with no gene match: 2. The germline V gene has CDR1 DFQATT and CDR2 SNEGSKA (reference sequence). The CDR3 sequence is CSARGTSGRGEQFF. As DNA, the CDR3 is TGCAGTGCTAGGGGGACTAGCGGGAGGGGTGAGCAGTTCTTC.

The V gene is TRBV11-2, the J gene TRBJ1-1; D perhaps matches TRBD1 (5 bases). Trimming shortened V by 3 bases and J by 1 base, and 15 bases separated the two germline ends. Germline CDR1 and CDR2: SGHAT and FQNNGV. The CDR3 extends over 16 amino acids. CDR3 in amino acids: CASSFFQGTPNTEAFF. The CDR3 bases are TGTGCCAGCAGCTTCTTTCAGGGAACGCCGAACACTGAAGCTTTCTTT.

CDR3 DNA: TGCAGTGCCCCAGGACTAGCGGGAGGCGGGACAGATACGCAGTATTTT. Its translation is CSAPGLAGGGTDTQYF. This chain uses TRBV20-1 with TRBJ2-3, with 14 bases matching TRBD2. V lost 6 bases, J lost 3 bases, and 8 bases stayed unmatched. The germline CDR1 and CDR2 sequences are DFQATT and SNEGSKA (reference sequence). This CDR3 comprises 16 residues.

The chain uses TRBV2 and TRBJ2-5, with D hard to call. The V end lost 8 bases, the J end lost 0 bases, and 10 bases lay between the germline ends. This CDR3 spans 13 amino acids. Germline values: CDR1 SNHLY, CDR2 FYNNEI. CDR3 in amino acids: CASGYSYQETQYF. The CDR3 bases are TGTGCCAGCGGCTACAGCTACCAAGAGACCCAGTACTTC.

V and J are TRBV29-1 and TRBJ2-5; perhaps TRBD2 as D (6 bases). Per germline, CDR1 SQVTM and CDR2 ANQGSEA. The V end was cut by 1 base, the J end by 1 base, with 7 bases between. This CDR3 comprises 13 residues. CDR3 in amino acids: CSVEGSGQETQYF. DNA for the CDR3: TGCAGCGTTGAAGGTAGCGGCCAAGAGACCCAGTACTTC.

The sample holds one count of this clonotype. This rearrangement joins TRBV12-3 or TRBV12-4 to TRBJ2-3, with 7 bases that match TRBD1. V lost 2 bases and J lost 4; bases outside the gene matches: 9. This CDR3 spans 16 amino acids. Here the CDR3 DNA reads TGTGCCAGCAGTTTACTAGTGAGACAGGGCGCAGATACGCAGTATTTT. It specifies CASSLLVRQGADTQYF.

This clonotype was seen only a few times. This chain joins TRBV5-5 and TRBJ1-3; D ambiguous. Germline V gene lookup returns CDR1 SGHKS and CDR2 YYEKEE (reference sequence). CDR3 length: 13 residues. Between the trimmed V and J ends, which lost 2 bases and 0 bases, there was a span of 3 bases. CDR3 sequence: CASSFPSGNTIYF. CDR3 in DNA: TGTGCCAGCAGCTTCCCCTCTGGAAACACCATATATTTT.